This T cell receptor beta chain was identified during a study of ipilimumab plus nivolumab after autologous stem cell transplantation. Clones were sequenced by immunoSEQ multiplex PCR, and TCRdb holds only the in-frame ones, with some missing. The table has some 22,000 clones, 77% seen once. Ipilimumab, 1 mg/kg, started 14 to 28 days after autologous transplant. This sequence was found in a male donor with diffuse large B-cell lymphoma. Sequences were derived from PBMCs, sampled in a trial of ipilimumab plus nivolumab as post-transplant consolidation.

The chain's CDR3 is CASGPLSSGNTIYF. CDR3 nucleotide sequence: TGTGCCAGCGGCCCCCTTAGCTCTGGAAACACCATATATTTT. This rearrangement joins TRBV2 to TRBJ1-3; D unresolved. The germline gives CDR1 SNHLY, CDR2 FYNNEI. The CDR3 extends over 14 amino acids. The V and J ends lost 8 bases and 0 bases respectively, with 11 bases between them.